This T cell receptor (beta chain) was documented in a study of shared clonotypes between healthy human individuals (dated by TCRdb to about 2020). Concerning the study at large: The cohort included three men and a couple of women between 18 and 49 years of age. Per donor, three plates each were used for CD4 naive and CD4 memory, two for CD8 naive, and one for CD8 memory. To estimate repertoire size and how much clonotype sharing occurs between individuals, the study deeply sequenced the blood TCR repertoires of a handful of healthy adults. To increase sequencing depth and limit assay-specific biases, different laboratories used diverse techniques to prepare libraries and sequence TCR repertoires. Between about 0.8 and 9 billion PBMCs per donor were obtained by leukapheresis.

Trimming removed 0 bases from V and 4 bases from J, leaving 5 bases between the germline ends. Its CDR3 holds 13 amino acids, cysteine through phenylalanine. Only CDR3 DNA remains: 39 bases, in frame from the first base. CDR1 is given as LGHNA and CDR2 as YSLEER, both from the germline V gene. Results the study describes overall, beyond this receptor: Because the study included a small number of donors, the genetic and exposure-history diversity represented was limited. Sampling was restricted to blood, and TCR repertoires in tissues likely differ from the TCR repertoires found in blood. Pairwise subsampling led to the expectation that sequencing depth would affect the degree of clonotype sharing among donors. Across a handful of donors, 5% to 6% of naive CD4, approximately 3.6% of naive CD8, approximately 2.5% of memory CD4, and approximately 0.4% of memory CD8 clonotypes were shared. Naive subsets generally had larger estimated clonotype richness than memory subsets did. Clonotypes shared by all four sorted-subset donors showed higher generation probabilities than non-shared clonotypes. Incomplete sequencing was indicated by rarefaction of sorted-subset datasets, despite the large sequencing depth.

Healthy HIV-negative adults with no recently reported acute infections or vaccinations were included as donors. Only Caucasian adults living in Nashville, Tennessee, USA were represented among the donors. Magnetic negative selection was used to enrich CD4+ T cells, after which naive cells were positively selected on CD45RA and the negative fraction became the memory subset. Blood was collected by leukapheresis, and PBMCs were isolated by Ficoll-Histopaque density gradient centrifugation and then cryopreserved in liquid nitrogen vapor phase. Purity and quantity of every magnetically sorted T cell population were checked by analytical flow cytometry. Genomic DNA was isolated from every sorted fraction and measured by UV absorbance on a Nanodrop 2000c. Using the deep immunoSEQ assay, multiplex PCR amplified TCR CDR3 regions from genomic DNA. Genomic DNA extracted from each cell subset was distributed evenly over all wells of several immunoSEQ 96-well plates, and each plate served as one replicate. Each replicate PCR for sorted subsets received approximately 200 ng genomic DNA, equal to tens of thousands of T cell genomes. The purified libraries were quantified using a Qubit 3.0 fluorometer, sized with a Bioanalyzer 2100, and then quantified again using the KAPA Library Quantification kit. Every immunoSEQ 96-well plate was sequenced on a separate single-read 150-cycle Illumina NextSeq 550 flow cell. In the paper's pipeline: The immunoSEQ output contained only junctional sequences without quality scores, so filtering could not match that applied to full-length reads. To assign V/J genes and CDR3, sequences were annotated using PyIR, a Python wrapper for IgBLAST v1.9, with IMGT germline references. Reads were removed for weak V/J assignments (E-value above 1e-6), missing CDR3, stop codons, out-of-frame junctions, or ambiguous translated residues. A V3J clonotype was defined by an identical inferred V gene, J gene, and CDR3 amino acid sequence. Percentage overlap between repertoires was computed as shared unique clonotypes divided by the size of the smaller repertoire. Three approaches were used to assess repertoire richness: RTK rarefaction, the Chao1 estimator, and Recon v2.1 estimates of unobserved clonotypes. For all TCRbeta clonotypes obtained by the gDNA method from a few donors, generation probabilities were computed with OLGA. Imported from immuneACCESS, the table was reduced by TCRdb to in-frame sequences with V and J called. These copies leave out some clones; in studies compared against another copy, an unresolved V gene accounts for under half, and the cause of the remainder is not known. The V and J calls and clone size are taken from that table; D and trimming were inferred from the DNA. The sample profile shows approximately 2.1 million clones; more than 85% of them were found once. Approximately 0.4% of the sample goes to the ten largest clones.

About this clone: Its antigen specificity is not known. Per-nucleotide qualities are absent, and no much larger clonotype sits a single base away.

The chain is encoded by TRBV4-3 joined to TRBJ2-3, with the D gene not clear enough to name. The sample comprised naive CD4+ T cells from PBMCs. What the cell subset or site label conveys for this sample: CD45RA+ positively selected. The clonotype originates from a man aged 18 to 35 in good health. Some clones in this sample may be carry-over from other donors' samples. The DNA reads TGCGCCAGCAGCCAAGAGATATCAGATACGCAGTATTTT. Its protein product is CASSQEISDTQYF.